Following are 18 T cell receptor beta chains from one sample sequenced in a study of OX40 agonist ivuxolimab in advanced cancers. The method was immunoSEQ multiplex PCR; TCRdb's version includes in-frame clones alone and lacks a portion of them. The profile covers 50,000 or so clones, with over 65% appearing a single time and around 2% taken by the ten largest. The specimen was CD4+ or CD8+ T cells sorted from blood, collected in a trial of the OX40 agonist ivuxolimab. These receptors all stem from an adult with an advanced solid tumor such as melanoma, head and neck, liver or kidney cancer.

The rearrangement joins TRBV5-4 to TRBJ2-2; TRBD2 might be the D (6 bases). Per the germline V gene, CDR1 is SGHNT and CDR2 is YYREEE (reference sequence). This CDR3 contains 15 residues. V lost 2 bases and J lost 6, with 14 bases in between. CDR3 region: CASSLALAASGELFF. CDR3 DNA sequence: TGTGCCAGCAGCTTAGCCTTAGCGGCTTCCGGGGAGCTGTTTTTT.

V usage is TRBV5-1 and J usage is TRBJ2-5; 9 bases match TRBD1. The CDR3 has 16 residues. The germline gives CDR1 SGHRS, CDR2 YFSETQ. V shed 4 bases, J shed 4 bases, and the junction held 11 bases outside the gene matches. DNA for the CDR3: TGCGCCAGCAGCGCCGGGACAGGGACCCCCTCAGAGACCCAGTACTTC. Translating it yields CASSAGTGTPSETQYF.

In this sample, this clone turned up many times. This chain links TRBV10-3 with TRBJ1-1; no clear D. The CDR3 loop spans 13 amino acids. The V end was cut by 4 bases, the J end by 5 bases, with 11 bases between. The germline gives CDR1 ENHRY, CDR2 SYGVKD. The CDR3 DNA is TGTGCCATCAGTGGAAAGGGTGGAACTGAAGCTTTCTTT. It yields the protein CAISGKGGTEAFF.

The chain has TRBV28 and TRBJ2-3; 7 nucleotides line up with TRBD2. Germline-derived CDR1 and CDR2 are MDHEN and SYDVKM. The length of the CDR3 is 13 residues. V dropped 5 bases and J dropped 2; count of bases not matched to a gene: 1. The chain's CDR3 is CASSTSDTDTQYF. The CDR3 region has the DNA TGTGCCAGCAGTACTAGCGACACAGATACGCAGTATTTT.

This clone was seen only a few times. The chain is built from TRBV27 and TRBJ2-1; no firm D call. CDR3 size: 14 residues. Trimming took 5 bases from V and 9 from J, leaving 17 bases between them. Per germline, CDR1 MNHEY and CDR2 SMNVEV (reference sequence). The CDR3 DNA is TGTGCCAGCAGTCCAACCCCCCAAGGCCTTGAGCAGTTCTTC. It is translated as CASSPTPQGLEQFF.

This clone was counted once. J is TRBJ2-7 and V is TRBV5-1; 7 bases match TRBD1. Unmatched junction bases numbered 8, after V lost 3 bases and J lost 5 bases. Germline V gene sequence: CDR1 SGHRS, CDR2 YFSETQ. The CDR3 covers 14 residues. The CDR3 is CASSSGGSINEQYF. In DNA, the CDR3 is TGCGCCAGCAGCTCAGGGGGATCTATTAACGAGCAGTACTTC. The whole variable domain, remainder taken from reference TRBV5-1 and TRBJ2-7, is KAGVTQTPRYLIKTRGQQVTLSCSPISGHRSVSWYQQTPGQGLQFLFEYFSETQRNKGNFPGRFSGRQFSNSRSEMNVSTLELGDSALYLCASSSGGSINEQYFGPGTRLTVT.

This clone was found once. V usage is TRBV7-6 and J usage is TRBJ1-1, with a tentative D call TRBD1 (6 bases). The V gene's germline CDR1 is SGHVS and CDR2 FNYEAQ. The CDR3 covers 14 residues. The germline V and J ends were trimmed by 5 bases and 0 bases, with 10 bases remaining between them. CDR3 region: CASSPGHLNTEAFF. CDR3 in DNA: TGTGCCAGCAGCCCGGGACACTTGAACACTGAAGCTTTCTTT.

V gene TRBV19 combines with J gene TRBJ1-5; D not resolved. Germline-derived CDR1 and CDR2 are LNHDA and SQIVND (reference sequence). Deletions cut 5 bases from V and 0 bases from J, with 14 bases between. This CDR3 spans 16 amino acids. The CDR3 DNA reads TGTGCCAGTAGTCGCCCGAAGGACCCTAGCAATCAGCCCCAGCATTTT. Its translation: CASSRPKDPSNQPQHF.

This clone was counted once. The chain employs TRBV9 and TRBJ2-1, with D perhaps matching TRBD2 (5 bases). The CDR3 extends over 15 amino acids. Germline V gives CDR1 SGDLS, CDR2 YYNGEE. Deletions cut 3 bases from V and 5 bases from J, with 15 bases between. In DNA form, the CDR3 reads TGTGCCAGCAGCGCCCGAGGAGAGGGCCACAATGAGCAGTTCTTC. As protein: CASSARGEGHNEQFF.

This clone has just a few counts. At one end, the junction sequence differs from germline, possibly due to a read error. The genes are TRBV7-7 and TRBJ2-1; no reliable D call. The CDR3 covers 13 residues. Looked up from germline, CDR1 is SSHAT and CDR2 is FNYEAQ (reference sequence). The CDR3 sequence: CASSSDRDNEQFF. The CDR3 coding sequence is TGTGCTAGCAGCTCAGATAGAGACAATGAGCAGTTCTTC.

V usage is TRBV19 and J usage is TRBJ2-2, with unresolved D. Between the trimmed V and J ends, which lost 3 bases and 0 bases, there was a span of 8 bases. CDR1 and CDR2 (germline): LNHDA, SQIVND (reference sequence). The CDR3 sequence is 15 residues long. CDR3 protein: CASSISPSNTGELFF. In nucleotides, the CDR3 is TGTGCCAGTAGTATTTCCCCCTCGAACACCGGGGAGCTGTTTTTT.

The rearrangement links TRBV5-1 to TRBJ2-7, with 7 bases matching TRBD1. Looked up from germline, CDR1 is SGHRS and CDR2 is YFSETQ. The CDR3 sequence is 15 residues long. V gave up 3 bases and J gave up 2 bases; unmatched junction bases: 8. CDR3 DNA sequence: TGCGCCAGCAGCTCGACAGGGAGCCTTCCCTACGAGCAGTACTTC. It is translated as CASSSTGSLPYEQYF.

V and J are TRBV7-2 and TRBJ2-1; 8 bases are shared with TRBD2. The CDR3 contains 15 residues. Germline assignment: CDR1 SGHTA and CDR2 FQGNSA. The J segment lost 4 bases and the V segment lost 2 bases, leaving 4 bases of the junction unmatched. The CDR3 nucleotides read TGTGCCAGCAGCTTAATAGCGGGGCTTTACAATGAGCAGTTCTTC. Its translation is CASSLIAGLYNEQFF.

The chain uses TRBV28 and TRBJ1-5; TRBD1 agrees at 7 bases. From germline, CDR1 is MDHEN and CDR2 SYDVKM. The CDR3 sequence is 15 residues long. The V and J ends lost 6 bases and 3 bases, in that order; junction bases with no gene match: 8. This CDR3 is CASSSQGGTNQPQHF. In nucleotides, the CDR3 is TGTGCCAGCAGCTCCCAGGGGGGCACCAATCAGCCCCAGCATTTT. Using reference TRBV28 and TRBJ1-5 for the parts outside the CDR3, the full variable domain is DVKVTQSSRYLVKRTGEKVFLECVQDMDHENMFWYRQDPGLGLRLIYFSYDVKMKEKGDIPEGYSVSREKKERFSLILESASTNQTSMYLCASSSQGGTNQPQHFGDGTRLSIL.

This chain connects TRBV11-2 to TRBJ1-2; TRBD1 matches at 7 bases. Losses at the gene ends were 4 bases for V and 6 bases for J; bases not matched to a gene: 8. This CDR3 is built from 14 residues. Per germline, CDR1 SGHAT and CDR2 FQNNGV. CDR3 protein: CASSSNRGSNGYTF. The CDR3 DNA sequence: TGTGCCAGCAGCTCAAACAGGGGCAGTAATGGCTACACCTTC.

This rearrangement joins TRBV5-1 to TRBJ2-3; 10 bases line up with TRBD2. Germline loops: CDR1 SGHRS, CDR2 YFSETQ. V was clipped by 4 bases and J by 2 bases; unmatched bases: 7. CDR3 length: 16 residues. CDR3 residues: CASSGGTSVYTDTQYF. The DNA for the CDR3 is TGCGCCAGCAGCGGCGGGACTAGCGTATACACAGATACGCAGTATTTT.

The chain links TRBV5-1 to TRBJ1-2; 8 bases are a match to TRBD1. The germline V gene has CDR1 SGHRS and CDR2 YFSETQ. This CDR3 contains 14 residues. Trimming took 4 bases from V and 5 from J; bases not matched to a gene: 7. CDR3 sequence (DNA): TGCGCCAGCAGCGTGACAGGGGAGAGGTATGGCTACACCTTC. Protein: CASSVTGERYGYTF.

This clone is a singleton in its sample. CDR3 region: CASKYQETQYF. The CDR3 nucleotides are TGTGCCAGCAAGTACCAAGAGACCCAGTACTTC. The V gene is TRBV2, the J gene TRBJ2-5; no definite D call. Looked up from germline, CDR1 is SNHLY and CDR2 is FYNNEI. CDR3 size: 11 residues. V lost 7 bases and J 0 bases, leaving 3 bases between the germline ends.